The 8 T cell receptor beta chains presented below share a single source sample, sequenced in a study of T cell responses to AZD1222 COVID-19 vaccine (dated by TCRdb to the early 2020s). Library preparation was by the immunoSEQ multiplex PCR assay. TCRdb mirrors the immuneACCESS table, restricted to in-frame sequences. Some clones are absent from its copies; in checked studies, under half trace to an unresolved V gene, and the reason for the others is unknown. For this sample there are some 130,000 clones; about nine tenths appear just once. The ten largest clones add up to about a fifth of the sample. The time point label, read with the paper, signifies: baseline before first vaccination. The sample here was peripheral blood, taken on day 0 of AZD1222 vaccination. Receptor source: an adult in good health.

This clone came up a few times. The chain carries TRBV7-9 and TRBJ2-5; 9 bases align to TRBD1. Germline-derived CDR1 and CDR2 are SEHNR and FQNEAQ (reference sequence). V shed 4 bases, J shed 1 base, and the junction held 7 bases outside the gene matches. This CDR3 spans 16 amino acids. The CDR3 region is CASSWGQGRSQETQYF. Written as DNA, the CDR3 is TGTGCCAGCAGCTGGGGACAGGGTAGGAGCCAAGAGACCCAGTACTTC.

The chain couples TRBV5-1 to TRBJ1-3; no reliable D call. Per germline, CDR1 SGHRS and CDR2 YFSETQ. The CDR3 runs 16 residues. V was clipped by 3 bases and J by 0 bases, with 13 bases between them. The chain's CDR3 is CASSSGPGRSGNTIYF. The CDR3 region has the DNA TGCGCCAGCAGCTCCGGACCTGGGCGCTCTGGAAACACCATATATTTT.

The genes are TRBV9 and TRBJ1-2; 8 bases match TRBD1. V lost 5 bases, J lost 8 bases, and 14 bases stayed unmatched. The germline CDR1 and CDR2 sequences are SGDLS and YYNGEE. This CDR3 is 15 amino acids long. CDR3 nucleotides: TGTGCCAGCAGAGCAACCTCAGGGGGCCCGATCGGCTACACCTTC. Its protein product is CASRATSGGPIGYTF.

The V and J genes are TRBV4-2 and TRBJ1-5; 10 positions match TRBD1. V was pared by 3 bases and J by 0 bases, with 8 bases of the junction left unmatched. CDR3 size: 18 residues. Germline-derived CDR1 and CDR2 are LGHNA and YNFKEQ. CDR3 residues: CASSQLDRGLGSNQPQHF. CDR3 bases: TGTGCCAGCAGCCAGCTTGACAGGGGGCTAGGTAGCAATCAGCCCCAGCATTTT.

The CDR3 loop reads CASSVAPGVSKNIQYF. The CDR3 nucleotides are TGTGCCAGCAGCGTAGCCCCGGGGGTGTCCAAAAACATTCAGTACTTC. The J gene is TRBJ2-4, the V gene TRBV9, with a weak D call TRBD2 (6 bases). Germline V gene sequence: CDR1 SGDLS, CDR2 YYNGEE. The V and J ends lost 0 bases and 2 bases respectively, with 12 bases between them. The CDR3 extends over 16 amino acids.

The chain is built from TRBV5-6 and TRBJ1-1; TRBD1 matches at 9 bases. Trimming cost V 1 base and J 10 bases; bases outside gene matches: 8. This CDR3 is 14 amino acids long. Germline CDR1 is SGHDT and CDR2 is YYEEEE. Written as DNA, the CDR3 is TGTGCCAGCAGCTTGACAGGGGGCTCTGGTGGAGCTTTCTTT. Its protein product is CASSLTGGSGGAFF. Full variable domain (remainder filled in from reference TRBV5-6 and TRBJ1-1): DAGVTQSPTHLIKTRGQQVTLRCSPKSGHDTVSWYQQALGQGPQFIFQYYEEEERQRGNFPDRFSGHQFPNYSSELNVNALLLGDSALYLCASSLTGGSGGAFFGQGTRLTVV.

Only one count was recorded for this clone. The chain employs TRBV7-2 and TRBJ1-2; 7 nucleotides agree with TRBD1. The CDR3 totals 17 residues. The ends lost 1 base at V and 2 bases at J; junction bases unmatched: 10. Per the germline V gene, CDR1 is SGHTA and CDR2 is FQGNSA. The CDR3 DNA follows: TGTGCCAGCAGCTTAGTCGGTTCGGGACAGCACAACTATGGCTACACCTTC. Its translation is CASSLVGSGQHNYGYTF.

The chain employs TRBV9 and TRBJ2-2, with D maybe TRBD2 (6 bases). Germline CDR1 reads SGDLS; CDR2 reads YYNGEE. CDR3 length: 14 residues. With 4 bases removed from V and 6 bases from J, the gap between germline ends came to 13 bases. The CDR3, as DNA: TGTGCCAGCAGCCCCCGCCGGGAGCCCGGGGAGCTGTTTTTT. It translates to CASSPRREPGELFF. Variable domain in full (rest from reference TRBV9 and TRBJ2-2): DSGVTQTPKHLITATGQRVTLRCSPRSGDLSVYWYQQSLDQGLQFLIQYYNGEERAKGNILERFSAQQFPDLHSELNLSSLELGDSALYFCASSPRREPGELFFGEGSRLTVL.